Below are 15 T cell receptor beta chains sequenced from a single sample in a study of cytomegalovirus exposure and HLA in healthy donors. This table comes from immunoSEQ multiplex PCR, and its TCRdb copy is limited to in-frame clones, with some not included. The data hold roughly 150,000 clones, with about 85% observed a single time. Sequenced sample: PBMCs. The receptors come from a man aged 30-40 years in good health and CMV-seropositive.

The CDR3 loop is CASSPYWGEGEQFF. CDR3 in DNA: TGTGCCAGCAGCCCCTACTGGGGGGAGGGTGAGCAGTTCTTC. The chain employs TRBV7-3 and TRBJ2-1; 7 bases map to TRBD2. The CDR3 loop spans 14 amino acids. J lost 9 bases, V lost 5 bases, and 10 bases had no gene match. Germline V gene data show CDR1 as SGHTA and CDR2 as FQGTGA.

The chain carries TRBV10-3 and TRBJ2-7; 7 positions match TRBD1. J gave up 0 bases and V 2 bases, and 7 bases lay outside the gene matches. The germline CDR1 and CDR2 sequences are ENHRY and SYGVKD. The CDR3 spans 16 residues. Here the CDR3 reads CAISEGVGTASYEQYF. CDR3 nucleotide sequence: TGTGCCATCAGTGAGGGGGTGGGGACAGCCTCCTACGAGCAGTACTTC.

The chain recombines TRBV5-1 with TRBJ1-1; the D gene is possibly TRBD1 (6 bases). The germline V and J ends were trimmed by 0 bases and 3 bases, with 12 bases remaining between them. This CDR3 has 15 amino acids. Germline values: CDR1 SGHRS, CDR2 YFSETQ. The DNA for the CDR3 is TGCGCCAGCAGCTTGGCCGAACAGGGTGACACTGAAGCTTTCTTT. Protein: CASSLAEQGDTEAFF.

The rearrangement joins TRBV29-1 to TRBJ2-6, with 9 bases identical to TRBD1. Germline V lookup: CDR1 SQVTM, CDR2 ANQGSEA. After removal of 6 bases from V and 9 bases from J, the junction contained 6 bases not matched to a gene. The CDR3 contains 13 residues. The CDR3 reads CSVGTGSRNVLTF. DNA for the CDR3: TGCAGCGTGGGGACAGGGTCCCGCAACGTCCTGACTTTC.

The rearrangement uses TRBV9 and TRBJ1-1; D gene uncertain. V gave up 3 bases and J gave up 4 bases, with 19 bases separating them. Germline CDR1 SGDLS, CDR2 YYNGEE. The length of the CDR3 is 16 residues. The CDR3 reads CASSDPPTTGSTEAFF. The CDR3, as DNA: TGTGCCAGCAGCGACCCCCCTACTACGGGTAGCACTGAAGCTTTCTTT.

CDR3 DNA sequence: TGTGCCAGCAGAAGGGGGAGCGGGGGGGCTCCGGCCGATACGCAGTATTTT. Translated, it gives CASRRGSGGAPADTQYF. The rearrangement joins TRBV7-2 to TRBJ2-3, with 10 bases matching TRBD2. Trimming took 6 bases from V and 6 from J; bases not matched to a gene: 15. Germline V gene lookup returns CDR1 SGHTA and CDR2 FQGNSA. This CDR3 contains 17 residues.

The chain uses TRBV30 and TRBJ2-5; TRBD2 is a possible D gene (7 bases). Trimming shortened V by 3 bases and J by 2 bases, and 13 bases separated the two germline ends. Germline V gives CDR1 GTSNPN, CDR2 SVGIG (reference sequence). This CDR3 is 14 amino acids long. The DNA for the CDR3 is TGTGCCTGGAGGACGGGGGGCAGTCAAGAGACCCAGTACTTC. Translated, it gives CAWRTGGSQETQYF.

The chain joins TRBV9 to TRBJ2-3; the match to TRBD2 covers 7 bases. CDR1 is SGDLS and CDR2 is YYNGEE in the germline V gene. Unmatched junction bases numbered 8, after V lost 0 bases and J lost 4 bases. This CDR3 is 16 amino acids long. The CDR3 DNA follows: TGTGCCAGCAGCGTAGCTAGCGGCACAGGTTCAGATACGCAGTATTTT. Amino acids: CASSVASGTGSDTQYF.

CDR3 nucleotide sequence: TGTGCCATCAGTGATAGTTCGAGGACAACCGAAAAACTGTTTTTT. This gives the protein CAISDSSRTTEKLFF. The V gene is TRBV10-3, the J gene TRBJ1-4, with D tentatively TRBD1 (5 bases). This CDR3 is 15 amino acids long. Germline V lookup: CDR1 ENHRY, CDR2 SYGVKD. Trimming took 3 bases from V and 8 from J, leaving 16 bases between them.

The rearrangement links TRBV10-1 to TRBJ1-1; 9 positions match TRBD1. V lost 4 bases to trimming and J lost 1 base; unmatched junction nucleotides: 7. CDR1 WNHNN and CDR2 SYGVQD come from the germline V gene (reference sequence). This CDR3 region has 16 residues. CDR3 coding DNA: TGCGCCAGCAGTGCGACAGGGGGACGGGGGAACACTGAAGCTTTCTTT. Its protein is CASSATGGRGNTEAFF.

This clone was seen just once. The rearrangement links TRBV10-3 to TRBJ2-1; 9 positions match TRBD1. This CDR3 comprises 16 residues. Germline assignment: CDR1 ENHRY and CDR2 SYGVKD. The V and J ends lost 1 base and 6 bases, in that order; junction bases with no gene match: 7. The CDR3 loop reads CAISEFEGQGGNEQFF. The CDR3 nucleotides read TGTGCCATCAGTGAGTTTGAGGGACAGGGAGGCAATGAGCAGTTCTTC.

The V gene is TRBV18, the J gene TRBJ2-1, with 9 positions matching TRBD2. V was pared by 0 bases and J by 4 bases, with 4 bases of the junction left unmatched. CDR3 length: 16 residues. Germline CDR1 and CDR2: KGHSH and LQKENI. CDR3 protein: CASSPPGGGVYNEQFF. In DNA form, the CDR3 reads TGTGCCAGCTCACCACCGGGCGGGGGGGTTTACAATGAGCAGTTCTTC.

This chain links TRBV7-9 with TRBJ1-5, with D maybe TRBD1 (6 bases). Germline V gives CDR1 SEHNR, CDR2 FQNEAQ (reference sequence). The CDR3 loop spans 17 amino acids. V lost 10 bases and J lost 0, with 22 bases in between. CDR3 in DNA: TGTGCCACGAGCAGCCTCAGGGGAAGGCATAGCAATCAGCCCCAGCATTTT. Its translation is CATSSLRGRHSNQPQHF.

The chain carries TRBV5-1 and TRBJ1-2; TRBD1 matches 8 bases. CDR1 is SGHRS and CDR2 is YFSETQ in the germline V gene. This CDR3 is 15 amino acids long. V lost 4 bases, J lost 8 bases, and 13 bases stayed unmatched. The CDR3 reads CASSTTTGEAWGYTF. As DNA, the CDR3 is TGCGCCAGCAGCACTACGACAGGGGAGGCTTGGGGCTACACCTTC.

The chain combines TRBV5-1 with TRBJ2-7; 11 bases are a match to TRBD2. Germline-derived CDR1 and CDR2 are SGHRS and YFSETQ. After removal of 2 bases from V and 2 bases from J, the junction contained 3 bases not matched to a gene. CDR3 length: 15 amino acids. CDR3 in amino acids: CASSFLSGGAYEQYF. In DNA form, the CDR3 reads TGCGCCAGCAGCTTCCTTAGCGGGGGGGCCTACGAGCAGTACTTC.